This T cell receptor beta chain was found in a study of cytomegalovirus exposure and HLA in healthy donors. Regarding the study as a whole: Further analysis was carried out later, and it showed several of the most significant clusters appearing linked to common viral pathogens. Among the sequence variants, a highly shared cluster was likely an artifact of sequencing. The study designated fewer than 200 TCR beta chains cytomegalovirus-associated.

A multiplex PCR was run with 60 Vbeta primers and 13 Jbeta primers. Using immunoSEQ multiplex PCR, the repertoire was profiled, and TCRdb retains in-frame clones only, with some absent. The repertoire holds roughly 140,000 clones, with around 77% as singletons. At sampling all donors were nominally healthy, likely with unrecorded immune exposures. Of note for this clone: Its antigen is not known.

This receptor was identified in a woman aged 45-60 years in good health and CMV-seronegative. The specimen was PBMCs.

CDR3 sequence (DNA): TGTGCCACCAGCAGGGACAGGGGGTTCGAGCAGTACTTC. Protein product: CATSRDRGFEQYF. The chain links TRBV15 to TRBJ2-7; the match to TRBD1 covers 10 bases. The CDR3 consists of 13 residues. The ends lost 3 bases at V and 6 bases at J; junction bases unmatched: 2. The germline CDR1 and CDR2 sequences are LNHNV and YYDKDF (reference sequence).